This TCR beta chain was identified during a study of OX40 agonist ivuxolimab in advanced cancers. Germline V gene data show CDR1 as MNHEY and CDR2 as SVGAGI. The CDR3 sequence is 15 residues long. V lost 6 bases and J lost 0, with 12 bases in between. Only in-frame clones appear in the TCRdb table, and some are missing; sequencing was by immunoSEQ multiplex PCR. The sample yields tens of thousands of clones, roughly 89% seen once. Sample: CD4+ or CD8+ T cells sorted from blood, taken in a trial of the OX40 agonist ivuxolimab. The clonotype comes from an adult with an advanced solid tumor such as melanoma, head and neck, liver or kidney cancer. The V gene is TRBV6-5, the J gene TRBJ1-3; D is unclear. The CDR3 nucleotides read TGTGCCAGCAGCTCACCCGCGCGCTCTGGAAACACCATATATTTT. The encoded protein is CASSSPARSGNTIYF.